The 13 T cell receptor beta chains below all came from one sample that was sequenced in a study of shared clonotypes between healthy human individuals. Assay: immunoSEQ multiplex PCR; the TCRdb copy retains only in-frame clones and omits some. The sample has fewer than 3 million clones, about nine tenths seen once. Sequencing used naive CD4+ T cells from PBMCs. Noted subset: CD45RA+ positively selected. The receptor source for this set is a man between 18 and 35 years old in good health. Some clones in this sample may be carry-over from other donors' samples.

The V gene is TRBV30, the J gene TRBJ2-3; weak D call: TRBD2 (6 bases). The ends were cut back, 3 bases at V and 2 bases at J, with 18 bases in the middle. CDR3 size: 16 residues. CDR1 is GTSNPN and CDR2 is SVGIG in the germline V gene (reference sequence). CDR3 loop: CAWSSNGSPSTDTQYF. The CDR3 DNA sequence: TGTGCCTGGAGCAGTAACGGGAGCCCATCCACAGATACGCAGTATTTT.

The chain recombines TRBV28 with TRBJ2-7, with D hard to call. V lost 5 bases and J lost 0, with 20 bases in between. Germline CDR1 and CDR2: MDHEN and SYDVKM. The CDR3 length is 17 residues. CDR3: CASSTSSHRRSSYEQYF. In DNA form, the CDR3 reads TGTGCCAGCAGTACATCAAGTCACAGAAGGAGCTCCTACGAGCAGTACTTC.

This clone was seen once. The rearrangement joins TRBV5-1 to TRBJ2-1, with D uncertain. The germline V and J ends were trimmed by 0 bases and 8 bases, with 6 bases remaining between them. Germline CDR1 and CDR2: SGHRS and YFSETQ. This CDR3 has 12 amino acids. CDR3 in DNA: TGCGCCAGCAGCTTGGTGCTCGATGAGCAGTTCTTC. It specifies CASSLVLDEQFF.

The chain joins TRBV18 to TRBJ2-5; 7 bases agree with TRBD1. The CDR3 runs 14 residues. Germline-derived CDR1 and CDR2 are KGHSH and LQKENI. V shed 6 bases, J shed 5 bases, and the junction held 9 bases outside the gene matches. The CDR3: CASSDARGQETQYF. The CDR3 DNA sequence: TGTGCCAGCTCCGACGCGAGGGGGCAGGAGACCCAGTACTTC.

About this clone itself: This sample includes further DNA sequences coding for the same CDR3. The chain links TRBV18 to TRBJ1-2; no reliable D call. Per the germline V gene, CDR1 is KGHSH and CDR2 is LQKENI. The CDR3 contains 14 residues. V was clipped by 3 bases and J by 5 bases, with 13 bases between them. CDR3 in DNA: TGTGCCAGCTCACCCCCTGGCCAGCCTTATGGCTACACCTTC. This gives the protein CASSPPGQPYGYTF.

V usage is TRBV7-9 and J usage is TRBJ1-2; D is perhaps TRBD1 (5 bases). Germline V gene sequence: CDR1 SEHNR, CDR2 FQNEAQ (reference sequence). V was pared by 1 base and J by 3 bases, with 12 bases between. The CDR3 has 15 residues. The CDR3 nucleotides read TGTGCCAGCAGCTTAGGTGTTGACAGAGACTATGGCTACACCTTC. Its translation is CASSLGVDRDYGYTF. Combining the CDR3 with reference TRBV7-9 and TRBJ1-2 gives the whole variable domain DTGVSQNPRHKITKRGQNVTFRCDPISEHNRLYWYRQTLGQGPEFLTYFQNEAQLEKSRLLSDRFSAERPKGSFSTLEIQRTEQGDSAMYLCASSLGVDRDYGYTFGSGTRLTVV.

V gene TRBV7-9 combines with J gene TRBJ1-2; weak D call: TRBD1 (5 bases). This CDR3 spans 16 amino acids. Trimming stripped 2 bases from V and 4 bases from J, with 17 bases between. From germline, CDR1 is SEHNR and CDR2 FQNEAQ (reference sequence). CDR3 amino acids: CASSLSVGLPVYGYTF. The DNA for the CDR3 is TGTGCCAGCAGCTTATCGGTGGGGCTCCCTGTCTATGGCTACACCTTC.

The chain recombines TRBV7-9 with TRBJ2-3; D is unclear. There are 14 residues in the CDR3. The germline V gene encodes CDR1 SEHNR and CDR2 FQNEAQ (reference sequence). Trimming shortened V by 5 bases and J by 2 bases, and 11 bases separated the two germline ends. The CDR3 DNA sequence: TGTGCCAGCAGCCAACGATCTGTCACAGATACGCAGTATTTT. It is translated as CASSQRSVTDTQYF.

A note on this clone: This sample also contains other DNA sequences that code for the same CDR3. The CDR3 region has the DNA TGCAGTGCTAGAGGCAAAAACATTCAGTACTTC. Its protein is CSARGKNIQYF. The chain is built from TRBV20-1 and TRBJ2-4; D call uncertain. Germline V lookup: CDR1 DFQATT, CDR2 SNEGSKA (reference sequence). This CDR3 comprises 11 residues. Trimming left V 1 base short and J 3 bases short, with 1 base between.

The CDR3 nucleotides read TGTGCCAGCAGTACAAAGACTAGCGGAGTCACAGATACGCAGTATTTT. Encoded protein: CASSTKTSGVTDTQYF. This chain links TRBV5-6 with TRBJ2-3; the match to TRBD2 covers 9 bases. The CDR3 covers 16 residues. V dropped 5 bases and J dropped 2; count of bases not matched to a gene: 9. CDR1 and CDR2 (germline): SGHDT, YYEEEE.

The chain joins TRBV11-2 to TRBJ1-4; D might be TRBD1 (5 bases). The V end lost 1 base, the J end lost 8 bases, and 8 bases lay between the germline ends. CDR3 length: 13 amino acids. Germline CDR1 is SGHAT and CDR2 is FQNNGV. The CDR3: CASSLVEGEKLFF. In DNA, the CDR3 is TGTGCCAGCAGCTTAGTGGAGGGGGAAAAACTGTTTTTT.

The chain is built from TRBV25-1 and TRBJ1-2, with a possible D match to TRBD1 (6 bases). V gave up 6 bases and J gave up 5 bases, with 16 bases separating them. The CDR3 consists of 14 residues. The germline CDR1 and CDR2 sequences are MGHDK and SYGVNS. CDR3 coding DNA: TGTGCCAGCAGCGAGCAGGGGCAGGAGTATGGCTACACCTTC. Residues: CASSEQGQEYGYTF.

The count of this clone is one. DNA of the CDR3: TGTGCCAGCAGAAACCCGGGACAGGGGTTCGAGCAGTACTTC. This sequence encodes CASRNPGQGFEQYF. The genes are TRBV28 and TRBJ2-7, with 10 bases that match TRBD1. The germline V gene has CDR1 MDHEN and CDR2 SYDVKM. V dropped 6 bases and J dropped 6; count of bases not matched to a gene: 8. The CDR3 sequence is 14 residues long.